This T cell receptor beta chain stems from a study of cytomegalovirus exposure and HLA in healthy donors. Overall study findings and caveats: A few chains tied to CMV proved CMV antigen-specific in vitro. Later genetic work tied a missense DCLRE1C variant to beta-chain V and J trimming.

The PCR had 60 Vbeta and 13 Jbeta primers. TCRdb keeps only in-frame clones here, not all; method: immunoSEQ multiplex PCR. The table lists fewer than 200,000 clones, roughly four fifths of them singletons. Comment on this clone: What it binds is unknown.

The germline V gene encodes CDR1 MDHEN and CDR2 SYDVKM. V was trimmed by 5 bases and J by 3 bases, leaving 25 bases between them. CDR3 length equals 18 residues. The source of this sequence is a female donor in good health and CMV-seronegative. This chain uses TRBV28 with TRBJ1-1, with a weak D call TRBD1 (5 bases). The sample consisted of PBMCs. The CDR3: CASSPLGRAGGVDTEAFF. CDR3 sequence (DNA): TGTGCCAGCAGTCCCTTGGGCAGGGCGGGGGGGGTGGACACTGAAGCTTTCTTT.